This T cell receptor (beta chain) comes out of a study of T cells in women clearing cervical HPV infection. In germline, CDR1 is LNHDA, CDR2 SQIVND (reference sequence). The length of the CDR3 is 13 residues. Worth noting for this clone: No antigen is known for it. The read finishes 3 residues shy of the CDR3 end, and the germline J gene is used to complete it.

The data were produced by immunoSEQ multiplex PCR, yet TCRdb's version contains in-frame clones alone and is incomplete. The sample's table shows approximately 35,000 clones. Findings and caveats of the study: T-cell numbers per sample were unknown and may explain richness differences.

The receptor's source is a woman between 18 and 70 years old with a cervical HPV16 infection that either progressed to CIN3+ or cleared (not recorded which). The material sequenced was blood buffy coat. This chain connects TRBV19 to TRBJ1-1; TRBD1 might be the D (6 bases). Incomplete CDR3 DNA: TGTGCCAGTAGTGCACAGGGTCCATACGAG. Amino acids: CASSAQGPYE. From start to end, the CDR3 is CASSAQGPYEAFF.